A single T cell receptor (beta chain) is shown here with its context. Germline V gene data show CDR1 as SGHTA and CDR2 as FQGNSA. V shed 5 bases and J shed 5 bases, with 10 bases lying between them. This CDR3 is 13 amino acids long. The data belong to a study of cytomegalovirus exposure and HLA in healthy donors. PCR primers comprised 60 Vbeta and 13 Jbeta primers. Using immunoSEQ multiplex PCR, the repertoire was profiled, and TCRdb retains in-frame clones only, with some absent. Its table lists some 70,000 clones. V and J are TRBV7-2 and TRBJ2-1; weak D call: TRBD2 (5 bases). The sequenced sample consisted of PBMCs. The sequence came from a man aged 40-49 years in good health and CMV-seronegative. CDR3 sequence reads: CASSLTRDNEQFF. The CDR3 nucleotides read TGTGCCAGCAGCCTTACTAGGGACAATGAGCAGTTCTTC.